What follows is one T cell receptor beta chain and its context. The ends lost 0 bases at V and 4 bases at J; junction bases unmatched: 14. Germline V gene data show CDR1 as ENHRY and CDR2 as SYGVKD. The CDR3 runs to 18 residues. This sample stems from a study of blood T cell repertoires in COVID-19. Study overall: Whether acute or convalescent, the COVID-19 samples came from the United States, Italy and Spain. In each case, the material was cDNA or gDNA derived from T cells, B-cell-depleted T cells, or PBMCs.

Participants were aged roughly 18 to 100 years from around 24 US areas. In the authors' methods: Quantification of nucleated cells was approximated via reference gene primer amplification. The data were produced by immunoSEQ multiplex PCR, yet TCRdb's version contains in-frame clones alone and is incomplete. V and J calls and clone size are copied from that table; D and trimming were computed from the DNA. The sample records roughly 250,000 clones, 80% to 90% being singletons. The sequenced sample consisted of PBMCs or T cells enriched from blood (not recorded which). The chain couples TRBV10-3 to TRBJ1-2, with 7 positions matching TRBD1. This clonotype was sampled from a woman in her twenties or thirties who had recovered from COVID-19. The DNA for the CDR3 is TGTGCCATCAGTGAGTCTGTCCTCCGGGACAGAGATTCCTATGGCTACACCTTC. Protein product: CAISESVLRDRDSYGYTF.